This entry describes one TCR beta chain. The target of this receptor is not known. No base quality values were provided; no much bigger clone lies one nucleotide off. The library was produced with PCR. The instrument was a NextSeq 500. Bulk TCR libraries were prepared as previously described, using TCR primers listed in Table S5. The Qiagen AllPrep DNA/RNA kit was used to purify total RNA. Before analysis, reads from multiple sequencing runs of one library were combined. Per the original workflow: Reads were retained only if the reads had an exact TCR constant sequence, and the retained reads were trimmed to 150 nt and grouped according to their 12-nt molecular barcodes. Reads within each barcode group were sub-clustered using a 15% Levenshtein threshold, and quality-weighted consensus sequences were constructed for each RNA molecule. Non-functional sequences were excluded, and lower-count sequences lying one edit away from another sequence were also excluded. On the basis of fitting two negative binomial distributions, barcode sub-clusters with fewer than 20% of the maximum read count were discarded. Through fastp at Q25 and MiXCR, TCRdb rebuilt clones from the public reads, retaining in-frame beta chains. Each CDR3 protein appears once, grouped with its most common genes and DNA. The authors' filters were not applied to this entry. The sample data list nearly 650,000 distinct CDR3 sequences, and about 25% of these were observed just once. Roughly 0.83% of the sample belongs to the ten largest clones.

The data derive from a study of molecular identifiers for immune sequencing clone quantification (dated by TCRdb to 2016 to 2019). Regarding the study in general: For a replicate experiment, the RNA from either approximately 20,000 or 100,000 naive CD8 T cells was divided into five aliquots, and four of those aliquots went on to sequencing. CD8 T cells were used in a methods study to benchmark molecular-identifier clustering-based TCR repertoire sequencing (MIDCIRS) and TCR RNA copy counting.

Per the germline V gene, SGHDT is the CDR1 and YYEEEE is the CDR2. V was cut back by 6 bases and J by 6 bases, leaving a gap of 9 bases between them. The CDR3 holds 12 amino acids from the cysteine to the phenylalanine. Only CDR3 DNA is held: 36 bases, read in frame from base 1. Results the study describes overall, beyond this receptor: About 2.9 recovered TCR RNA copies per cell were obtained by modeling, versus around 9.8 by digital PCR, implying a capture efficiency of around 28%. In CMV-specific effector cells, over 98% of molecules were held by clones above 20 RNA copies, whereas under 1% of molecules were held by such clones in naive cells. Without barcode sub-clustering, chimeric consensus sequences inflated TCR diversity; chimeras reached as high as 47%. Identical TCR molecules sharing a barcode could cause highly expanded clone sizes to be underestimated. Spiked-in Jurkat TCR RNA equivalent to a single cell was reported to be detectable even among approximately 1 million naive CD8 T cells. The naive libraries included spiked-in Jurkat TCR RNA (about nine copies' worth), and this RNA is not part of the donor repertoire.

Libraries of naive CD8 T cells were generated from approximately 20,000 to 1,000,000 sorted cells, with 10%, 30% or 50% of the purified RNA used. Naive CD8 T cells were FACS-sorted as CD8+CD4-CCR7+CD45RA+ on a BD FACSAria II into RLT Plus buffer. Approximately nine TCR copies' worth of Jurkat RNA were spiked into roughly 18,000-1,000,000 naive CD8 T cell samples to test detection sensitivity. CD8 T cells were enriched with RosetteSep CD8+ T Cell Enrichment Cocktail and Ficoll-Paque, followed by ACK red cell lysis. Recombination joined TRBV5-6 with TRBJ1-4; TRBD1 is possibly the D segment (5 matching bases). The specimen sequenced was naive CD8+ T cells from blood, with Jurkat cell RNA spiked in. According to the study, the label for this sample's cell subset or site signals: FACS-sorted CD8+CD4-CCR7+CD45RA+ naive T cells. The origin of this receptor is a human donor in good health. Some libraries in this study had Jurkat cell RNA spiked in. The CDR3 region reads CASTTGYEKLFF. The sequence in DNA is TGTGCCAGCACCACAGGATATGAAAAACTGTTTTTT.